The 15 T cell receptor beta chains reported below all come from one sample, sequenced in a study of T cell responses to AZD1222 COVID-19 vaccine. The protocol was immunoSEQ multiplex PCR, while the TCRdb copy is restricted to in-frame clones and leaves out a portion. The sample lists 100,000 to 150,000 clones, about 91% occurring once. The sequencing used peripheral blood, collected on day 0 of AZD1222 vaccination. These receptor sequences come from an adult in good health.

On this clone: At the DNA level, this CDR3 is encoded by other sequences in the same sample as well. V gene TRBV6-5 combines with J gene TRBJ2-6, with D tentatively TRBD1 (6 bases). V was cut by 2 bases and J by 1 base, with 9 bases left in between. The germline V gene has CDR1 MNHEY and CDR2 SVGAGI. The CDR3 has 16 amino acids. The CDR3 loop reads CASSYAQGSGANVLTF. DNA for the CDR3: TGTGCCAGCAGTTACGCACAGGGTTCTGGGGCCAACGTCCTGACTTTC.

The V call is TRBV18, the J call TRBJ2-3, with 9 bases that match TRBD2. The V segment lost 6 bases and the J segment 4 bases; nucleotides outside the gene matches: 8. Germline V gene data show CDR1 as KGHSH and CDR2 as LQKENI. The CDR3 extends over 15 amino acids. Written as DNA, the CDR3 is TGTGCCAGCTCCACGCGGGGGGGCGGCGCAGATACGCAGTATTTT. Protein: CASSTRGGGADTQYF.

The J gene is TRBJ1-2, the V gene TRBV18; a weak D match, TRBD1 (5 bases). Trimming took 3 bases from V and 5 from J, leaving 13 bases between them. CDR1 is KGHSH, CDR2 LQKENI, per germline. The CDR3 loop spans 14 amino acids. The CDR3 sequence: CASSPGRELYGYTF. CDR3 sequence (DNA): TGTGCCAGCTCACCGGGCAGGGAGCTTTATGGCTACACCTTC.

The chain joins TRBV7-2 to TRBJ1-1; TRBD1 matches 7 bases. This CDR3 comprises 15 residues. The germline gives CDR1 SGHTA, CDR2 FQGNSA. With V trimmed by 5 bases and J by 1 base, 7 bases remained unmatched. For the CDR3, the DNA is TGTGCCAGCAGCGCGGAGACAGGGAGGAACACTGAAGCTTTCTTT. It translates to CASSAETGRNTEAFF.

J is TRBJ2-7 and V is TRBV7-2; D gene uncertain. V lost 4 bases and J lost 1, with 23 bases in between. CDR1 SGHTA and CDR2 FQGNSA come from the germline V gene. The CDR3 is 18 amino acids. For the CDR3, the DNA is TGTGCCAGCAGCTCAGCCCCGGGCCAGACAAGAACATCCTACGAGCAGTACTTC. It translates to CASSSAPGQTRTSYEQYF.

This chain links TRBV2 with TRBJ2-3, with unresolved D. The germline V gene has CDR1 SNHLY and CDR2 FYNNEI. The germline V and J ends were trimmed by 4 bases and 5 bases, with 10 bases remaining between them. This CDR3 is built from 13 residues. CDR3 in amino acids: CASSVLGLDTQYF. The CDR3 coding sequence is TGTGCCAGCAGTGTTCTCGGGCTAGATACGCAGTATTTT.

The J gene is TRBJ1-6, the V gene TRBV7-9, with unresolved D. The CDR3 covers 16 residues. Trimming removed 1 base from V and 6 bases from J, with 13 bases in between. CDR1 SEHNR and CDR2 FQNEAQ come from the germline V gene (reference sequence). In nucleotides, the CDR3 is TGTGCCAGCAGCTTAGGCTCCGCGGGGTTTAATTCACCCCTCCACTTT. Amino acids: CASSLGSAGFNSPLHF.

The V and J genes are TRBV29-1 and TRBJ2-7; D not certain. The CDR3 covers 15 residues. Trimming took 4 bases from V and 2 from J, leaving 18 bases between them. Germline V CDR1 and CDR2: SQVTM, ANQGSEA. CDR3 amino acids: CSVGMDGRNPYEQYF. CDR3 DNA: TGCAGCGTTGGGATGGACGGTCGGAATCCCTACGAGCAGTACTTC.

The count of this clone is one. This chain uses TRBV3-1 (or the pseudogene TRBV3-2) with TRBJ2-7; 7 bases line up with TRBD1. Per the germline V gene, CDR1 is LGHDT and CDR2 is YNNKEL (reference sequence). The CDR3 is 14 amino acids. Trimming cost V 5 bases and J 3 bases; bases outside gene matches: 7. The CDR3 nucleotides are TGTGCCAGCAGCGGCCGGGACAGTTGCTACGAGCAGTACTTC. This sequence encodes CASSGRDSCYEQYF.

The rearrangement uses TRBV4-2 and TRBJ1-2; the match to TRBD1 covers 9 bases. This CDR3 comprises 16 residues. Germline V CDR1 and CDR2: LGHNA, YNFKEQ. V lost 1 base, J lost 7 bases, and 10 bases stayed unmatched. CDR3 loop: CASSQVQGAGVGGYTF. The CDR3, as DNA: TGTGCCAGCAGCCAAGTACAGGGGGCGGGGGTCGGTGGCTACACCTTC.

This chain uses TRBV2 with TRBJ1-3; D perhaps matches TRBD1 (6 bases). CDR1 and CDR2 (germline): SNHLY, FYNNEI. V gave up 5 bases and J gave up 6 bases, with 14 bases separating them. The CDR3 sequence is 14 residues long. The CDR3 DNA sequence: TGTGCCAGCAGTCCCCTGACAGGCGTAAACACCATATATTTT. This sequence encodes CASSPLTGVNTIYF.

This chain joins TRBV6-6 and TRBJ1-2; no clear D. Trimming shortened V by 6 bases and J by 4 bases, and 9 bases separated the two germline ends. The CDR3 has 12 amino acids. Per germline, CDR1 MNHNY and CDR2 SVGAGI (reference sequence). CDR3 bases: TGTGCCAGCAGCCCCCGTGGCTATGGCTACACCTTC. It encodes CASSPRGYGYTF.

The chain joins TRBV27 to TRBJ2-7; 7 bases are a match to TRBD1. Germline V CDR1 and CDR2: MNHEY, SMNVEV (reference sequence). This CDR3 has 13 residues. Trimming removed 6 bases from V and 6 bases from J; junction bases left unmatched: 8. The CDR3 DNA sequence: TGTGCCAGCAGCCCGACAGGGTATGGCGAGCAGTACTTC. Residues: CASSPTGYGEQYF.

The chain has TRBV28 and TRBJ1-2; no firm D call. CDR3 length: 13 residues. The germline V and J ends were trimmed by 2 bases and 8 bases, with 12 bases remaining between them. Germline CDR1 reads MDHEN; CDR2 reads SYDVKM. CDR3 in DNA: TGTGCCAGCAGTTTAGCCCTCCAGTGGGGCTACACCTTC. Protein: CASSLALQWGYTF.

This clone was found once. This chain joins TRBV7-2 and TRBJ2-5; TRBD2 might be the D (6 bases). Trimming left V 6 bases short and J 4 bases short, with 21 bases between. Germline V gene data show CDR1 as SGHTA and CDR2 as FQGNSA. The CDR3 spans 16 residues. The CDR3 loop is CASSLTTGTGGETQYF. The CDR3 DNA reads TGTGCCAGCAGTTTGACAACCGGGACTGGGGGAGAGACCCAGTACTTC.